The entry below gives a single T cell receptor (beta chain) sequence along with its context. Methods used by the authors: Estimation of nucleated cell counts relied on the amplification of reference gene primers. Measured with immunoSEQ multiplex PCR; TCRdb has only the in-frame clones, and not every one. The V and J calls and clone size were taken over from that table, and D and trimming were inferred from the DNA. Of roughly 300,000 clones listed, about four fifths are singletons. The CDR3 length is 16 residues. The germline CDR1 and CDR2 sequences are SGHRS and YFSETQ. The V gene end was trimmed by 7 bases and the J gene end by 7 bases; junction bases not matched to a gene: 17. The Seattle patients joined while their infection was active and were tracked longitudinally afterward. The sample originates from a study of blood T cell repertoires in COVID-19. Study as a whole: The United States, Italy and Spain provided the acute and convalescent COVID-19 samples. From T cells, B-cell-depleted T cells, or PBMCs came the material, which was cDNA or gDNA.

This chain uses TRBV5-1 with TRBJ2-1; TRBD1 aligns across 7 bases. The sequencing sample was made of peripheral blood. This clonotype was obtained from a human donor with COVID-19, enrolled during active disease. The donor label of this sample is uncertain. CDR3 nucleotide sequence: TGCGCCAGCGGAGAAAGGCTGGGCGAACAGGGGAATGAGCAGTTCTTC. This codes for CASGERLGEQGNEQFF.